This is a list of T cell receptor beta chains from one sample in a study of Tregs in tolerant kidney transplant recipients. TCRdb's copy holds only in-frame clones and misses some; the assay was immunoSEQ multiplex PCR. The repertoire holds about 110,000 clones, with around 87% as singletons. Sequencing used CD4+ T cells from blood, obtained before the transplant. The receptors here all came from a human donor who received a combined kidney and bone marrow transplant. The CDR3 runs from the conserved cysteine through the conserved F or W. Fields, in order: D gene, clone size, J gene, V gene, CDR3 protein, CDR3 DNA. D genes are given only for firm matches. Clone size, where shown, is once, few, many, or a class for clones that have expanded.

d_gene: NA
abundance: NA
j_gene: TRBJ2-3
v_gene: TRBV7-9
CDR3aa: CASSLSLGSFTDTQYF
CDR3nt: TGTGCCAGCAGCTTATCGCTCGGGAGTTTCACAGATACGCAGTATTTT

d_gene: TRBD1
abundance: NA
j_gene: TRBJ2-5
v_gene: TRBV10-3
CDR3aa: CAISPDREETQYF
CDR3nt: TGTGCCATCAGCCCCGACAGGGAAGAGACCCAGTACTTC

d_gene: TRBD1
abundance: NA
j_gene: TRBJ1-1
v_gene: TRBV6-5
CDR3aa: CASSARGQEDTEAFF
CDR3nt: TGTGCCAGCAGCGCCAGGGGGCAGGAGGACACTGAAGCTTTCTTT

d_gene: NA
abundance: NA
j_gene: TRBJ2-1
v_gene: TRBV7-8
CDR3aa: CASSFGRDEQFF
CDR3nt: TGTGCCAGCAGCTTTGGGCGCGATGAGCAGTTCTTC

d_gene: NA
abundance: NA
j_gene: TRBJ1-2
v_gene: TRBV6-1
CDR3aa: CATSGPPPGTYGYTF
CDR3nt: TGTGCCACCAGTGGCCCCCCGCCAGGCACCTATGGCTACACCTTC

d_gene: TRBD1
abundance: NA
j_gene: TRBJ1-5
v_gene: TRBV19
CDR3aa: CASSGRTGNQPQHF
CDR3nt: TGTGCCAGTAGTGGGAGGACAGGGAATCAGCCCCAGCATTTT

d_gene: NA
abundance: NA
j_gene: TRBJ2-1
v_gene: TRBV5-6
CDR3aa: CASSLSGTGLDEQFF
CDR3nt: TGTGCCAGCAGCTTGTCTGGGACTGGCCTCGATGAGCAGTTCTTC

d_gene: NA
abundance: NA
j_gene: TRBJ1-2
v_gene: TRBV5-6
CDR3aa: CASSLDRDGYTF
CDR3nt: TGTGCCAGCAGCTTGGACAGGGACGGCTACACCTTC

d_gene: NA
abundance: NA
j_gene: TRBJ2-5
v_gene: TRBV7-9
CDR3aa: CASSLDVGPQETQYF
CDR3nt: TGTGCCAGCAGCTTAGACGTTGGGCCTCAAGAGACCCAGTACTTC

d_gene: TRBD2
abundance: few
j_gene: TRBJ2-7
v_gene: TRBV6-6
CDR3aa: CASRTSGGSYEQYF
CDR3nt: TGTGCCAGCAGGACTAGCGGGGGCTCCTACGAGCAGTACTTC

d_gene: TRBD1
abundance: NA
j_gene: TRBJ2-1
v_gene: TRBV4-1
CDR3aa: CASSPPDRGDEQFF
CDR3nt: TGCGCCAGCAGCCCCCCGGACAGGGGAGATGAGCAGTTCTTC

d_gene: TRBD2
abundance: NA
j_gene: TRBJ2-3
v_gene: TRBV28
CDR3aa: CASRSPLGGRGTDTQYF
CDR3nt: TGTGCCAGCAGGTCCCCCTTGGGCGGGAGGGGCACAGATACGCAGTATTTT

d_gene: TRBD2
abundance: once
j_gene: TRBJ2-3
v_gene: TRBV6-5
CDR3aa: CASSLVAGSTDTQYF
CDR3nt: TGTGCCAGCAGTTTAGTAGCGGGTAGCACAGATACGCAGTATTTT

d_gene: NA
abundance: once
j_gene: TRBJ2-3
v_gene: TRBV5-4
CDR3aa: CASSGGLSTDTQYF
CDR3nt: TGTGCCAGCAGCGGGGGACTGAGCACAGATACGCAGTATTTT

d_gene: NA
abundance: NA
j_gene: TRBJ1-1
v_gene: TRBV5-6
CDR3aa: CASSLAISSGWRGAFF
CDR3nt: TGTGCCAGCAGCTTGGCCATTTCATCGGGTTGGAGGGGAGCTTTCTTT

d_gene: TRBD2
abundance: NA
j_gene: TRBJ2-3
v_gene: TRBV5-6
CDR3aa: CASSFLAGGATDTQYF
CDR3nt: TGTGCCAGCAGCTTCCTAGCGGGGGGGGCCACAGATACGCAGTATTTT

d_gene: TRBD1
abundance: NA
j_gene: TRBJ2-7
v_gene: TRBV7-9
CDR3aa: CASSFATGTGGHEQYF
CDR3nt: TGTGCCAGCAGCTTCGCCACCGGGACAGGGGGACACGAGCAGTACTTC

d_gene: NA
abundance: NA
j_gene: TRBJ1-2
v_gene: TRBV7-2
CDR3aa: CASTQGRANYGYTF
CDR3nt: TGTGCCAGCACCCAAGGGAGGGCGAACTATGGCTACACCTTC

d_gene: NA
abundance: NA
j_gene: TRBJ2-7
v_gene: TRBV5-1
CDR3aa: CASSLVAGAVEQYF
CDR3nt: TGCGCCAGCAGCTTGGTGGCAGGGGCGGTCGAGCAGTACTTC

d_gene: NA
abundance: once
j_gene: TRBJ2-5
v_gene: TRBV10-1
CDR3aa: CASSESGRQETQYF
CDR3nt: TGCGCCAGCAGTGAGTCGGGCAGACAAGAGACCCAGTACTTC

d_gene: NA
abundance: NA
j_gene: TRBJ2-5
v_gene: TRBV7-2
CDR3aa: CASSLSPDRRDKETQYF
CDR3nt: TGTGCCAGCAGCTTGTCGCCGGACAGGCGGGATAAAGAGACCCAGTACTTC

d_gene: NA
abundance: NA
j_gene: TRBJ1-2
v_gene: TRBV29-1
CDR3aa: CSVFFTSLGAGYGYTF
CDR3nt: TGCAGCGTTTTTTTTACGAGCTTGGGGGCAGGGTATGGCTACACCTTC

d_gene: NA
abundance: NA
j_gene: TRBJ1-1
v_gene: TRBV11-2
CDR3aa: CASSPVRGGVGAEAFF
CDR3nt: TGTGCCAGCAGCCCGGTCCGGGGGGGGGTCGGAGCTGAAGCTTTCTTT

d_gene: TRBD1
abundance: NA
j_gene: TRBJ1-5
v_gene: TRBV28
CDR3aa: CASETGADQPQHF
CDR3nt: TGTGCCAGCGAGACAGGGGCGGATCAGCCCCAGCATTTT

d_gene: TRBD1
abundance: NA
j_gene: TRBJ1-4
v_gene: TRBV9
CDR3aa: CASSMRTGINEKLFF
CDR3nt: TGTGCCAGCAGTATGAGGACAGGGATTAATGAAAAACTGTTTTTT

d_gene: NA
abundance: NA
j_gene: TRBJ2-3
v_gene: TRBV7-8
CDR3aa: CASSLDTQALDTQYF
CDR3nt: TGTGCCAGCAGCTTAGATACTCAAGCTCTCGATACGCAGTATTTT

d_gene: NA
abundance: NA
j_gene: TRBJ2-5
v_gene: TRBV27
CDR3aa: CASSLSWQAQETQYF
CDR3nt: TGTGCCAGCAGTTTATCGTGGCAGGCCCAAGAGACCCAGTACTTC

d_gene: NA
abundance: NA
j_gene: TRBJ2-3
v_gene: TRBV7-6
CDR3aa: CASSHGGWGASPTDTQYF
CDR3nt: TGTGCCAGCAGCCATGGAGGGTGGGGCGCTTCCCCCACAGATACGCAGTATTTT

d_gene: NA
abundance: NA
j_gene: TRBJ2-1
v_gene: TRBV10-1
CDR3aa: CASSDEGQGSYNEQFF
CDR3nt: TGCGCCAGCAGTGACGAGGGTCAGGGGTCCTACAATGAGCAGTTCTTC

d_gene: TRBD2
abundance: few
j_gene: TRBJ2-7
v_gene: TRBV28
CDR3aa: CASSLAGRTPYEQYF
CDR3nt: TGTGCCAGCAGTTTAGCCGGGAGGACCCCCTACGAGCAGTACTTC

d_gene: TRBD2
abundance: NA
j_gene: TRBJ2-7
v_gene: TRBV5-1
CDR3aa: CASSLEPSGAEQYF
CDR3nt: TGCGCCAGCAGCTTGGAGCCTAGCGGGGCCGAGCAGTACTTC

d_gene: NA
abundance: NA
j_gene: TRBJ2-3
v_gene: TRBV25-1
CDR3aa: CASSEYGGKGEDTQYF
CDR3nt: TGTGCCAGCAGTGAATATGGAGGGAAGGGAGAAGATACGCAGTATTTT

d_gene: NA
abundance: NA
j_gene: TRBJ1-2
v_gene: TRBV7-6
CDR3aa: CASSLSWGGGYTF
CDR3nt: TGTGCCAGCAGCTTATCCTGGGGAGGCGGCTACACCTTC